This T cell receptor beta chain came from a study of blood T cell repertoires in COVID-19. Study details: Sites in the United States, Italy and Spain provided acute and convalescent COVID-19 samples.

Germline values: CDR1 SGHTA, CDR2 FQGTGA. The length of the CDR3 is 15 residues. J was trimmed by 3 bases and V by 6 bases; bases with no gene match: 5. The assay was immunoSEQ multiplex PCR, and TCRdb's table has in-frame clones only and misses some. This table holds roughly 250,000 clones, roughly 91% found once. As to this clone: The sample has other DNA sequences that encode this CDR3 too.

The sample taken for sequencing was peripheral blood. This rearrangement joins TRBV7-3 to TRBJ2-1; 10 bases are a match to TRBD1. The receptor comes from a man younger than 40 with COVID-19, enrolled during active disease. The CDR3 bases are TGTGCCAGCAGTCCCGGACAGGGGGTCTACAATGAGCAGTTCTTC. Its protein product is CASSPGQGVYNEQFF. Full variable domain (missing parts from reference TRBV7-3 and TRBJ2-1): GAGVSQTPSNKVTEKGKYVELRCDPISGHTALYWYRQSLGQGPEFLIYFQGTGAADDSGLPNDRFFAVRPEGSVSTLKIQRTERGDSAVYLCASSPGQGVYNEQFFGPGTRLTVL.